This T cell receptor (beta chain) was found in a study of T cells in Graves' hyperthyroidism and ophthalmopathy. Background on the study: The authors collected peripheral blood at initial diagnosis, before any treatment. Whole-study results and caveats: Onset of ophthalmopathy came a median roughly 6.5 months after the model predicted it. The majority of expanded thyroid clonotypes above 0.001 also appeared in blood.

RNA transcripts gave rise to amplified TCR beta CDR3 regions. Primed by the HTBI set, a first-round RT-PCR was run on the TCR CDR3. In TCRdb, the multiplex PCR reads were re-called with MiXCR into one record per CDR3 protein. The table has approximately 400,000 distinct CDR3 sequences, roughly 13% seen once. This clonotype has ten or more counts. Its antigen is still unknown. Diagnostic decisions used clinical symptoms, serum thyroxine and TRAb, thyroid ultrasound and orbital computed tomography. CDR3 length: 19 residues. Germline V gene sequence: CDR1 DFQATT, CDR2 SNEGSKA (reference sequence). The J segment lost 10 bases and the V segment lost 1 base, leaving 19 bases of the junction unmatched.

The source material was blood. The receptor was isolated from a man in his fifties or sixties with Graves' ophthalmopathy. The chain employs TRBV20-1 and TRBJ2-1, with 13 bases fitting TRBD2. The CDR3 region is CSARGPTSETSGRLREQFF. The DNA of the CDR3 is TGCAGTGCTAGAGGACCCACATCGGAGACTAGCGGGAGGTTACGGGAGCAGTTCTTC.